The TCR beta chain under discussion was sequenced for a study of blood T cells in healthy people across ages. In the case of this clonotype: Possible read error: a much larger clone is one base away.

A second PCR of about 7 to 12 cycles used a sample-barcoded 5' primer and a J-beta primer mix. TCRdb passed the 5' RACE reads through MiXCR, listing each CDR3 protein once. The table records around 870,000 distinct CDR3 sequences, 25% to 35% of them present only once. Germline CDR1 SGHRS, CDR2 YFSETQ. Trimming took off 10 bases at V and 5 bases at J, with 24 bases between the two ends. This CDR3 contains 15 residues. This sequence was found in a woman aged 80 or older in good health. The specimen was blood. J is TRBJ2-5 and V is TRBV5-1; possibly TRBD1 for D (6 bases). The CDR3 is CAGTSGVLGWETQYF. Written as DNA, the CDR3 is TGCGCCGGCACCTCAGGGGTTCTTGGCTGGGAGACCCAGTACTTC.